The rows below give T cell receptor beta chains drawn from one sample of a study of T cells after yellow fever vaccination. TCRdb analysed the 5' RACE reads with MiXCR anew, one entry per CDR3 protein. Of 620,000 or so distinct CDR3 sequences listed, around an eighth are singletons. The sample was PBMCs, taken on the day of the yellow fever booster vaccination. The receptor source for this set is a man aged 25 to 40 who received the YFV17D yellow fever vaccine. The CDR3 runs from the conserved cysteine through the conserved F or W. D genes are given only for firm matches. Size values are once, few and many counts, or a class for expanded clones, and some rows have none.

d_gene: TRBD2
v_gene: TRBV5-4
abundance: -
j_gene: TRBJ2-1
len: 15
CDR3nt: TGTGCCAGCAACCTTCCTAGCGGGAGCATCAATGAGCAGTTCTTC
CDR3aa: CASNLPSGSINEQFF

d_gene: TRBD1
v_gene: TRBV4-3
abundance: -
j_gene: TRBJ2-7
len: 15
CDR3nt: TGCGCCAGCAGCCAAGGGACAGGGGGCAACTACGAGCAGTACTTC
CDR3aa: CASSQGTGGNYEQYF

d_gene: TRBD1
v_gene: TRBV5-5
abundance: -
j_gene: TRBJ2-7
len: 13
CDR3nt: TGTGCCAGCAGCTTGACAGGGGGCCACGAGCAGTACTTC
CDR3aa: CASSLTGGHEQYF

d_gene: TRBD1
v_gene: TRBV7-2
abundance: -
j_gene: TRBJ1-1
len: 15
CDR3nt: TGTGCCAGCAGCTCTTTCGGACAGGCGAACACTGAAGCTTTCTTT
CDR3aa: CASSSFGQANTEAFF

d_gene: -
v_gene: TRBV30
abundance: few
j_gene: TRBJ1-2
len: 14
CDR3nt: TGTGCCTGGAGCTTCGGACAGTCTAACTATGGCTACACCTTC
CDR3aa: CAWSFGQSNYGYTF

d_gene: -
v_gene: TRBV28
abundance: -
j_gene: TRBJ2-3
len: 15
CDR3nt: TGTGCCAGCAGTTATCCAGCGCCAAGCACAGATACGCAGTATTTT
CDR3aa: CASSYPAPSTDTQYF

d_gene: -
v_gene: TRBV6-5
abundance: few
j_gene: TRBJ2-7
len: 15
CDR3nt: TGTGCCAGCAGTTACCAGTGGGGAAAATCGCACGAGCAGTACTTC
CDR3aa: CASSYQWGKSHEQYF

d_gene: TRBD1
v_gene: TRBV7-9
abundance: few
j_gene: TRBJ2-7
len: 15
CDR3nt: TGTGCCAGCAGCTTAGTTAAGGGACAGTACGTCGAGCAGTACTTC
CDR3aa: CASSLVKGQYVEQYF

d_gene: -
v_gene: TRBV20-1
abundance: few
j_gene: TRBJ1-1
len: 14
CDR3nt: TGCAGTGCTAGAGGGGCAGGGCCAAACACTGAAGCTTTCTTT
CDR3aa: CSARGAGPNTEAFF

d_gene: -
v_gene: TRBV5-6
abundance: few
j_gene: TRBJ2-7
len: 11
CDR3nt: TGTGCCAGCAGCTTTATGGGCGAGCAGTACTTC
CDR3aa: CASSFMGEQYF

d_gene: -
v_gene: TRBV7-2
abundance: few
j_gene: TRBJ2-3
len: 13
CDR3nt: TGTGCCAGCAGCGCCCCGAGCACAGATACGCAGTATTTT
CDR3aa: CASSAPSTDTQYF

d_gene: -
v_gene: TRBV7-9
abundance: -
j_gene: TRBJ2-2
len: 11
CDR3nt: TGTGCCAGCCCCGAAAGACGAGGGTTGTTTTTT
CDR3aa: CASPERRGLFF

d_gene: TRBD2
v_gene: TRBV7-2
abundance: -
j_gene: TRBJ2-1
len: 15
CDR3nt: TGTGCCAGCAGCACCTCTAGCGGGAGGTCCGGGGAGCAGTTCTTC
CDR3aa: CASSTSSGRSGEQFF

d_gene: -
v_gene: TRBV7-2
abundance: few
j_gene: TRBJ2-5
len: 13
CDR3nt: TGTGCCAGCATAGAATCGAACCAAGAGACCCAGTACTTC
CDR3aa: CASIESNQETQYF

d_gene: -
v_gene: TRBV6-5
abundance: few
j_gene: TRBJ2-7
len: 15
CDR3nt: TGTGCCAGCAGTTACATTACACTAGGGGGCTACGAGCAGTACTTC
CDR3aa: CASSYITLGGYEQYF

d_gene: -
v_gene: TRBV4-3
abundance: -
j_gene: TRBJ2-7
len: 15
CDR3nt: TGCGCCAGCAGCCAAGCAAAGGGGGGGTCCTACGAGCAGTACTTC
CDR3aa: CASSQAKGGSYEQYF

d_gene: TRBD1
v_gene: TRBV27
abundance: -
j_gene: TRBJ2-7
len: 14
CDR3nt: TGTGCCAGCAGTTTAACGACAGGGGCGCCCGAGCAGTACTTC
CDR3aa: CASSLTTGAPEQYF

d_gene: TRBD2
v_gene: TRBV5-4
abundance: few
j_gene: TRBJ2-5
len: 16
CDR3nt: TGTGCCAGCAGCTTACGGGGAGGGGCCTACCAAGAGACCCAGTACTTC
CDR3aa: CASSLRGGAYQETQYF

d_gene: -
v_gene: TRBV20-1
abundance: -
j_gene: TRBJ1-2
len: 13
CDR3nt: TGCAGTGCTAGCGAAACAGGGAGAGGTGGCTACACCTTC
CDR3aa: CSASETGRGGYTF

d_gene: -
v_gene: TRBV7-2
abundance: few
j_gene: TRBJ2-1
len: 15
CDR3nt: TGTGCCAGCAGCTTAAAAGAGGGGGGATACAATGAGCAGTTCTTC
CDR3aa: CASSLKEGGYNEQFF

d_gene: -
v_gene: TRBV5-1
abundance: -
j_gene: TRBJ2-7
len: 13
CDR3nt: TGCGCCAGCAGGTCCCAGGGGAGCTACGAGCAGTACTTC
CDR3aa: CASRSQGSYEQYF

d_gene: -
v_gene: TRBV2
abundance: -
j_gene: TRBJ2-2
len: 15
CDR3nt: TGTGCCAGCACTAGACTACAGGCGAACACCGGGGAGCTGTTTTTT
CDR3aa: CASTRLQANTGELFF

d_gene: TRBD2
v_gene: TRBV6-1
abundance: few
j_gene: TRBJ2-3
len: 15
CDR3nt: TGTGCCAGCAGCCCCGTGGGACTAGCGTCAGATACGCAGTATTTT
CDR3aa: CASSPVGLASDTQYF

d_gene: TRBD1
v_gene: TRBV27
abundance: -
j_gene: TRBJ2-1
len: 18
CDR3nt: TGTGCCAGCAGCCGGGACAGGGGGTTGTGGGAGGGCCTCGATGAGCAGTTCTTC
CDR3aa: CASSRDRGLWEGLDEQFF

d_gene: TRBD2
v_gene: TRBV4-2
abundance: few
j_gene: TRBJ2-1
len: 16
CDR3nt: TGTGCCAGCAGCCAAGGGACTAGCGGGAGAAGGAATGAGCAGTTCTTC
CDR3aa: CASSQGTSGRRNEQFF

d_gene: TRBD2
v_gene: TRBV5-1
abundance: -
j_gene: TRBJ2-3
len: 16
CDR3nt: TGCGCCAGCAGCTTGGAGGGCGGGAGGGTCCGAGATACGCAGTATTTT
CDR3aa: CASSLEGGRVRDTQYF

d_gene: TRBD2
v_gene: TRBV7-2
abundance: -
j_gene: TRBJ2-3
len: 15
CDR3nt: TGTGCCAGCAGCTCGACTAGCGGGAAGACAGATACGCAGTATTTT
CDR3aa: CASSSTSGKTDTQYF

d_gene: -
v_gene: TRBV5-1
abundance: -
j_gene: TRBJ2-5
len: 15
CDR3nt: TGCGCCAGCAGCCCGGGGAACTCGTACCAAGAGACCCCGTACTTC
CDR3aa: CASSPGNSYQETPYF

d_gene: -
v_gene: TRBV6-5
abundance: many
j_gene: TRBJ2-1
len: 17
CDR3nt: TGTGCCAGCAGTTACAAGTTGTGGGGGGCCCTCTCCGATGAGCAGTTCTTC
CDR3aa: CASSYKLWGALSDEQFF

d_gene: -
v_gene: TRBV5-5
abundance: -
j_gene: TRBJ2-3
len: 17
CDR3nt: TGTGCCAGCAGCTTGCGCTTAAGGGAGTACGACACCGATACGCAGTATTTT
CDR3aa: CASSLRLREYDTDTQYF

d_gene: -
v_gene: TRBV5-1
abundance: -
j_gene: TRBJ1-3
len: 13
CDR3nt: TGCGCCAGCGGAAACGGAGGCGGAAACACCATATATTTT
CDR3aa: CASGNGGGNTIYF